This TCR beta chain appears in the sequencing data of a study of OX40 agonist ivuxolimab in advanced cancers. The V and J ends lost 1 base and 5 bases, in that order; junction bases with no gene match: 3. This CDR3 comprises 16 residues. Germline V gene lookup returns CDR1 MNHEY and CDR2 SMNVEV (reference sequence). Study-wide results and limits: At 0.1 to 3.0 mg/kg and by week 6, clonal expansion occurred in CD4+ and CD8+ blood T cells. Among some nonresponders, normalized T-cell clonal expansion was also low.

Patients were ineligible given autoimmune disease history or systemic immunosuppression. Only in-frame clones appear in the TCRdb table, and some are missing; sequencing was by immunoSEQ multiplex PCR. The table shows about 36,000 clones, with roughly 91% occurring only once. On this clone: Antigen unknown.

This sequence was found in an adult with an advanced solid tumor such as melanoma, head and neck, liver or kidney cancer. The specimen was CD4+ or CD8+ T cells sorted from blood, collected in a trial of the OX40 agonist ivuxolimab. The V call is TRBV27, the J call TRBJ2-2; 11 positions match TRBD1. The chain's CDR3 is CASSLFGTGGTGELFF. The CDR3 DNA is TGTGCCAGCAGTTTATTCGGGACAGGGGGGACCGGGGAGCTGTTTTTT.